Sequencing of this T cell receptor beta chain was carried out in a study of OX40 agonist ivuxolimab in advanced cancers. CDR3 length: 16 residues. Unmatched junction bases numbered 7, after V lost 6 bases and J lost 2 bases. Germline V CDR1 and CDR2: SGHTA, FQGNSA. Libraries were prepared by immunoSEQ multiplex PCR; TCRdb keeps only in-frame clonotypes and omits some of them. The sample yields approximately 84,000 clones, 85% to 95% seen once. Here the sequenced sample was CD4+ or CD8+ T cells sorted from blood, taken in a trial of the OX40 agonist ivuxolimab. This chain connects TRBV7-2 to TRBJ2-1, with 10 nucleotides matching TRBD1. The receptor was isolated from an adult with an advanced solid tumor such as melanoma, head and neck, liver or kidney cancer. As DNA, the CDR3 is TGTGCCAGCAGTCGTACCGGGACAGGGGCCTACAATGAGCAGTTCTTC. Residues: CASSRTGTGAYNEQFF.